This T cell receptor (beta chain) was sequenced for a study of T cells expressing NK-cell markers. Across the whole study: One of the eight sequenced donors was seronegative, whereas the other seven were HCMV-seropositive.

Study outcomes and limitations: The share of CD8+ T cells held by dominant NKG2C+ clonotypes was about 1.0-8% in several donors. Whether expanded NKG2C+ T cell clones recognized HCMV stayed uncertain.

Generation of TCR beta cDNA was performed by 5'RACE template switching incorporating UMIs. Reprocessing the 5' RACE reads, TCRdb reports a single entry for every CDR3 protein and omits DNA. This sample's clone table lists some 500,000 distinct CDR3 sequences. The CDR3 is 13 residues long. Germline V gene data show CDR1 as MGHRA and CDR2 as YSYEKL. A note on this clonotype: What it binds is unknown.

Sequencing used blood T cells: a sorted CD56 or NKG2C T cell subset, CD4+ or CD8+ T cells, or bulk PBMC T cells (not recorded which). The sequence came from a woman between 50 and 59 years old in good health. V and J are TRBV4-1 and TRBJ2-6. This chain's CDR3 is CASSQLGANVLTF.